Following are 23 T cell receptor beta chains from one sample sequenced in a study of blood T cell repertoires in COVID-19. Assay: immunoSEQ multiplex PCR; the TCRdb copy retains only in-frame clones and omits some. Of under 50,000 clones listed, over 70% are singletons. Sequenced material: peripheral blood. These receptors originate from a man in his sixties or seventies with acute or convalescent COVID-19.

The genes are TRBV15 and TRBJ2-1; 7 nucleotides line up with TRBD1. This CDR3 has 16 residues. Trimming cost V 3 bases and J 4 bases; bases outside gene matches: 9. Germline lookup yields CDR1 LNHNV and CDR2 YYDKDF (reference sequence). Written as DNA, the CDR3 is TGTGCCACCAGCAGTGAACCGGGACAGCTATACAATGAGCAGTTCTTC. Translated, it gives CATSSEPGQLYNEQFF.

Only one count was recorded for this clone. The chain recombines TRBV4-3 with TRBJ1-2; D is unclear. The V end was cut by 4 bases, the J end by 3 bases, with 6 bases between. Per the germline V gene, CDR1 is LGHNA and CDR2 is YSLEER. The CDR3 extends over 12 amino acids. The CDR3 nucleotides read TGCGCCAGCAGCCCAGGTGACTATGGCTACACCTTC. Its protein is CASSPGDYGYTF.

The chain recombines TRBV7-6 with TRBJ2-7; a possible D gene is TRBD2 (5 bases). CDR1 and CDR2 from the germline V gene are SGHVS and FNYEAQ. This CDR3 is 15 amino acids long. V dropped 3 bases and J dropped 3 bases, with 15 bases sitting between them. The CDR3 DNA reads TGTGCCAGCAGCTTGGGCGGGCGGACCGACTACGAGCAGTACTTC. The encoded protein is CASSLGGRTDYEQYF.

This clone was counted once. V gene TRBV6-6 combines with J gene TRBJ2-4; TRBD2 might be the D (6 bases). Trimming took 5 bases from V and 7 from J, leaving 21 bases between them. CDR3 length: 16 amino acids. CDR1 is MNHNY and CDR2 is SVGAGI in the germline V gene (reference sequence). CDR3 protein: CASSPRGYGALNIQYF. CDR3 coding DNA: TGTGCCAGCAGTCCCCGGGGGTACGGGGCCCTCAACATTCAGTACTTC.

The J gene is TRBJ1-3, the V gene TRBV7-8, with 7 positions matching TRBD1. The CDR3 is made up of 15 amino acids. V dropped 4 bases and J dropped 2; count of bases not matched to a gene: 5. The germline CDR1 and CDR2 sequences are SGHVS and FQNEAQ. The CDR3 reads CASSSGTDPGNTIYF. The CDR3 nucleotides read TGTGCCAGCAGCTCAGGGACAGACCCTGGAAACACCATATATTTT.

This chain connects TRBV14 to TRBJ1-6, with TRBD1 matching 7 bases. The CDR3 has 15 amino acids. Trimming cost V 4 bases and J 8 bases; bases outside gene matches: 8. Germline V lookup: CDR1 SGHDN, CDR2 FVKESK. CDR3 coding DNA: TGTGCCAGCAGCCTATACAGGGGCATTTATTCACCCCTCCACTTT. Protein product: CASSLYRGIYSPLHF.

The chain recombines TRBV5-1 with TRBJ2-7; D might be TRBD1 (6 bases). The V gene lost 0 bases and the J gene lost 3 bases, with 10 bases spanning the gap. The CDR3 loop spans 14 amino acids. CDR1 is SGHRS, CDR2 YFSETQ, per germline. The CDR3 spells CASSLDGTLYEQYF. The CDR3 DNA reads TGCGCCAGCAGCTTGGATGGGACACTCTACGAGCAGTACTTC.

V is TRBV18 and J is TRBJ1-1; D is undetermined. V lost 4 bases, J lost 0 bases, and 9 bases lay in between. The CDR3 is made up of 14 amino acids. Germline V gene sequence: CDR1 KGHSH, CDR2 LQKENI. Written as DNA, the CDR3 is TGTGCCAGCTCACGGCTTGAAGTGAACACTGAAGCTTTCTTT. It yields the protein CASSRLEVNTEAFF.

This rearrangement joins TRBV19 to TRBJ1-2; D ambiguous. The CDR3 covers 12 residues. The V end lost 4 bases, the J end lost 3 bases, and 6 bases lay between the germline ends. The germline V gene has CDR1 LNHDA and CDR2 SQIVND (reference sequence). Written as DNA, the CDR3 is TGTGCCAGTAGTAACCGGGACTATGGCTACACCTTC. As protein: CASSNRDYGYTF.

V is TRBV24-1 and J is TRBJ2-1, with TRBD2 matching 7 bases. CDR3 size: 14 residues. The junction had 12 bases not matched to a gene; V was cut back by 9 bases and J by 8 bases. In germline, CDR1 is KGHDR, CDR2 SFDVKD. The CDR3 is CATAQTGGPYEQFF. Here the CDR3 DNA reads TGTGCCACCGCACAAACGGGAGGCCCCTATGAGCAGTTCTTC.

This chain links TRBV18 with TRBJ2-1, with D uncertain. This CDR3 contains 15 residues. The V end lost 0 bases, the J end lost 3 bases, and 9 bases lay between the germline ends. Germline V gene lookup returns CDR1 KGHSH and CDR2 LQKENI. The CDR3 DNA sequence: TGTGCCAGCTCACCACCCTCCCAGAACTACAATGAGCAGTTCTTC. Encoded protein: CASSPPSQNYNEQFF.

This chain links TRBV9 with TRBJ2-3; 7 bases are shared with TRBD1. The V gene end was trimmed by 4 bases and the J gene end by 3 bases; junction bases not matched to a gene: 5. CDR1 is SGDLS, CDR2 YYNGEE, per germline. The CDR3 runs 14 residues. CDR3 in amino acids: CASSPRQGTDTQYF. The CDR3 nucleotides are TGTGCCAGCAGCCCCCGACAGGGTACAGATACGCAGTATTTT.

V usage is TRBV18 and J usage is TRBJ1-1; 8 nucleotides agree with TRBD1. This CDR3 has 16 amino acids. Looked up from germline, CDR1 is KGHSH and CDR2 is LQKENI. With V trimmed by 6 bases and J by 4 bases, 13 bases remained unmatched. The CDR3 nucleotides are TGTGCCAGCTCTCGAGAGGCAGGGGGCAGAGGCACTGAAGCTTTCTTT. As protein: CASSREAGGRGTEAFF.

The rearrangement uses TRBV10-3 and TRBJ2-2, with TRBD2 matching over 15 bases. This CDR3 has 16 amino acids. J was trimmed by 4 bases and V by 6 bases; bases with no gene match: 3. CDR1 and CDR2 from the germline V gene are ENHRY and SYGVKD. The CDR3 DNA is TGTGCCATCAGGCGGACTAGCGGGGGGGCCACCGGGGAGCTGTTTTTT. This gives the protein CAIRRTSGGATGELFF.

This rearrangement joins TRBV30 to TRBJ1-4; D possibly corresponds to TRBD1 (5 bases). The V gene lost 3 bases and the J gene lost 4 bases, with 12 bases spanning the gap. From germline, CDR1 is GTSNPN and CDR2 SVGIG (reference sequence). The CDR3 length is 14 residues. CDR3 in amino acids: CAWRGGEINEKLFF. DNA for the CDR3: TGTGCCTGGAGAGGAGGGGAGATTAATGAAAAACTGTTTTTT.

V usage is TRBV6-5 and J usage is TRBJ2-1; TRBD2 is a possible D gene (5 bases). The germline gives CDR1 MNHEY, CDR2 SVGAGI. V dropped 8 bases and J dropped 5 bases, with 13 bases sitting between them. CDR3 length equals 13 residues. CDR3 region: CASSADLNNEQFF. The DNA for the CDR3 is TGTGCCAGCTCAGCGGACCTAAACAATGAGCAGTTCTTC.

The chain has TRBV7-2 and TRBJ2-3; 8 bases align to TRBD2. Trimming removed 4 bases from V and 5 bases from J; junction bases left unmatched: 11. There are 16 residues in the CDR3. CDR1 is SGHTA and CDR2 is FQGNSA in the germline V gene. CDR3 DNA: TGTGCCAGCAGCTGGGGGGCAAGCGGGGGCCAAGATACGCAGTATTTT. Translated, it gives CASSWGASGGQDTQYF.

The genes are TRBV11-2 and TRBJ2-3, with 7 nucleotides matching TRBD2. This CDR3 comprises 14 residues. Germline lookup yields CDR1 SGHAT and CDR2 FQNNGV. V trimming: 3 bases; J trimming: 1 base; junction bases outside the gene matches: 1. The CDR3, as DNA: TGTGCCAGCAGCTTGGGGGGGGGCACAGATACGCAGTATTTT. The encoded protein is CASSLGGGTDTQYF.

The gene calls are TRBV29-1 and TRBJ1-1; possible D gene TRBD1, 5 bases. V lost 7 bases and J lost 5, with 17 bases in between. The CDR3 runs to 13 residues. Germline values: CDR1 SQVTM, CDR2 ANQGSEA. The CDR3 region has the DNA TGCAGCGGCCGAGGACCCCGGGGGACTGAAGCTTTCTTT. Encoded protein: CSGRGPRGTEAFF.

The CDR3 protein is CASTPSTGNTEAFF. In nucleotides, the CDR3 is TGTGCCAGCACCCCTAGTACGGGGAACACTGAAGCTTTCTTT. The chain joins TRBV7-2 to TRBJ1-1, with unresolved D. Germline CDR1 SGHTA, CDR2 FQGNSA. Trimming pared 7 bases from V and 1 base from J, leaving 13 bases between. This CDR3 has 14 residues.

The chain couples TRBV7-2 to TRBJ1-1; a weak D match, TRBD1 (5 bases). V gave up 3 bases and J gave up 3 bases, with 14 bases separating them. Per germline, CDR1 SGHTA and CDR2 FQGNSA. The CDR3 extends over 15 amino acids. In DNA form, the CDR3 reads TGTGCCAGCAGCTTCGGAGGGGCTGGGGACACTGAAGCTTTCTTT. Translating it yields CASSFGGAGDTEAFF.

This clone was detected only a few times. The V call is TRBV6-5, the J call TRBJ2-6, with D unclear. Trimming removed 2 bases from V and 0 bases from J, with 8 bases in between. CDR3 size: 16 residues. CDR1 is MNHEY and CDR2 is SVGAGI in the germline V gene. CDR3 nucleotides: TGTGCCAGCAGTTACCGGCGGAGCTCTGGGGCCAACGTCCTGACTTTC. Amino acid sequence: CASSYRRSSGANVLTF.

This clone turned up a few times. The V gene is TRBV19, the J gene TRBJ2-1; D perhaps matches TRBD1 (7 bases). This CDR3 has 18 residues. Germline V gene data show CDR1 as LNHDA and CDR2 as SQIVND (reference sequence). The V end lost 5 bases, the J end lost 0 bases, and 20 bases lay between the germline ends. The CDR3 sequence: CASSHRQGGVFSYNEQFF. The CDR3 DNA reads as TGTGCCAGTAGTCATAGGCAGGGGGGAGTTTTCTCCTACAATGAGCAGTTCTTC.